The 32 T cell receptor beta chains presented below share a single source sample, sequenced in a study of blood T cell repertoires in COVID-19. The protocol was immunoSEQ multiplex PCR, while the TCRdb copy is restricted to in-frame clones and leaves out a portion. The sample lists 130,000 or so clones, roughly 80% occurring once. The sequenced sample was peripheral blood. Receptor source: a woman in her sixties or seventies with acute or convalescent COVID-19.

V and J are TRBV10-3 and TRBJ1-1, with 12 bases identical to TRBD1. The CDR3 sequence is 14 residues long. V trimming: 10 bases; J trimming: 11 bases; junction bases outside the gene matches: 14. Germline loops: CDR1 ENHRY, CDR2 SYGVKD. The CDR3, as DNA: TGTGCCACCATACCTGGGACAGGGGGCTTGGGGGCTTTCTTT. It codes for CATIPGTGGLGAFF.

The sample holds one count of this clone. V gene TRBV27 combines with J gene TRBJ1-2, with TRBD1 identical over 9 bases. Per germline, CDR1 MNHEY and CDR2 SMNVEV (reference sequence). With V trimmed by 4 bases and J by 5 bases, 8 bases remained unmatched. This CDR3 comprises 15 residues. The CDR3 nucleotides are TGTGCCAGCAGTTCAAGACAGGGGGTGGAGTATGGCTACACCTTC. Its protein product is CASSSRQGVEYGYTF.

CDR3 DNA: TGTGCCAGCAGCCGGGGACAGTCCAATTCACCCCTCCACTTT. Protein sequence: CASSRGQSNSPLHF. The gene calls are TRBV5-4 and TRBJ1-6; 7 bases are shared with TRBD1. V shed 4 bases and J 7 bases; nucleotides not matched to a gene: 5. Germline loops: CDR1 SGHNT, CDR2 YYREEE (reference sequence). The CDR3 length is 14 residues.

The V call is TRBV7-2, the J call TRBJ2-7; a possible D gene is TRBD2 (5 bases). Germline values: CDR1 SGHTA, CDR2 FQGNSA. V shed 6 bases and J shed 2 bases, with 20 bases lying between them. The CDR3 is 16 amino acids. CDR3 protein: CASSPPYGGGPYEQYF. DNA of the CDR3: TGTGCCAGCAGTCCCCCGTACGGTGGAGGACCCTACGAGCAGTACTTC.

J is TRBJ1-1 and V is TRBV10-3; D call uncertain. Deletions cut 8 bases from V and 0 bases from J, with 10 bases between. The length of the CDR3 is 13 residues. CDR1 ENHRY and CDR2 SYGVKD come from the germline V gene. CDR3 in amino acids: CAIRGSMNTEAFF. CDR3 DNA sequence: TGTGCCATCCGGGGTAGCATGAACACTGAAGCTTTCTTT.

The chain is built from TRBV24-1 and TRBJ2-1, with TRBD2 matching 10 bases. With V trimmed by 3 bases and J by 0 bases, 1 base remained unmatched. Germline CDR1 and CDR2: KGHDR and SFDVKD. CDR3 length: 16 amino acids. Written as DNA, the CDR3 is TGTGCCACCAGTGATCCTAGCGGGGGCTCCTACAATGAGCAGTTCTTC. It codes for CATSDPSGGSYNEQFF.

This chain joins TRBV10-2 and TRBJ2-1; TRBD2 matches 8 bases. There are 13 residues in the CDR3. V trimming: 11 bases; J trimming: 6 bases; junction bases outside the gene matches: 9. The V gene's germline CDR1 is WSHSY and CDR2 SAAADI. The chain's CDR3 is CAVTRGTSNEQFF. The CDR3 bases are TGCGCCGTTACTCGGGGGACTAGCAATGAGCAGTTCTTC.

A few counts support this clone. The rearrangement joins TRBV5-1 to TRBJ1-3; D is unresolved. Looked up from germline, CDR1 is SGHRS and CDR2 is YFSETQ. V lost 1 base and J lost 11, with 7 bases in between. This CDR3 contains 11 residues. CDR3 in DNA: TGCGCCAGCAGCTTGATGGGCGCCATATATTTT. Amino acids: CASSLMGAIYF.

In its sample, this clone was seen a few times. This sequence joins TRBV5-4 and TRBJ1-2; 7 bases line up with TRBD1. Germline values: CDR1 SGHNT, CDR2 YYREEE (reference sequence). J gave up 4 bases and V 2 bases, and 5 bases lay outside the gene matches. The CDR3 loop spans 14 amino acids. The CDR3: CASSFNGQAYGYTF. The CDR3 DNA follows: TGTGCCAGCAGCTTTAACGGACAGGCCTATGGCTACACCTTC.

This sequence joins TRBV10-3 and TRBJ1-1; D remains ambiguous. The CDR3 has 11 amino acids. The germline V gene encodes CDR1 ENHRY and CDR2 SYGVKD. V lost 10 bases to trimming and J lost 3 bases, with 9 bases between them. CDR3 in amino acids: CATSFDTEAFF. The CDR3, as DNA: TGTGCCACTTCCTTCGACACTGAAGCTTTCTTT.

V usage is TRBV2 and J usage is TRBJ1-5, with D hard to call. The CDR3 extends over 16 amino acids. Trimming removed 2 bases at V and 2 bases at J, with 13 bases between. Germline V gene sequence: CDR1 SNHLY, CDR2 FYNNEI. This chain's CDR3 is CASSERFNLGNQPQHF. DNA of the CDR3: TGTGCCAGCAGTGAACGGTTTAACCTTGGCAATCAGCCCCAGCATTTT.

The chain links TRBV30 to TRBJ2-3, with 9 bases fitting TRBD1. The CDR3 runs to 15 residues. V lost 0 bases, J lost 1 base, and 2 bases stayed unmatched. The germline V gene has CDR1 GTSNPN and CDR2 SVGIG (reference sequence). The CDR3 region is CAWSVQGARTDTQYF. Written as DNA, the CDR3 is TGTGCCTGGAGTGTACAGGGGGCCCGCACAGATACGCAGTATTTT.

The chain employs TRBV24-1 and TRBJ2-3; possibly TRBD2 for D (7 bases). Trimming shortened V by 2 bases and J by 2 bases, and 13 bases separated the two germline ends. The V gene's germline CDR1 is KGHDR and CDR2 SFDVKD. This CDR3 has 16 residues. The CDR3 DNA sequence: TGTGCCACCAGTGATTCGCGGGGGCAGTTCACAGATACGCAGTATTTT. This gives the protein CATSDSRGQFTDTQYF.

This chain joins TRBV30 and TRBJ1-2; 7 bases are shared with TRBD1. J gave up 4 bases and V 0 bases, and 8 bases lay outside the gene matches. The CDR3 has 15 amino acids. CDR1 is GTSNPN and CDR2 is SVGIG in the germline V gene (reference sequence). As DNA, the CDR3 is TGTGCCTGGAGTGTTAAGGGACAGCCCCTCTATGGCTACACCTTC. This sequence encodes CAWSVKGQPLYGYTF.

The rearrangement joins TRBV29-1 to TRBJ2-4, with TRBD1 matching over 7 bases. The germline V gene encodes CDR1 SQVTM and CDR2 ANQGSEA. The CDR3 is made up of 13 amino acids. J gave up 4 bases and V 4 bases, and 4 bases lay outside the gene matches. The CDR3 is CSVVETGKNIQYF. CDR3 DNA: TGCAGCGTTGTGGAGACAGGGAAAAACATTCAGTACTTC. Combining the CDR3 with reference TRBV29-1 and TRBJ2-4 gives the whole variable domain SAVISQKPSRDICQRGTSLTIQCQVDSQVTMMFWYRQQPGQSLTLIATANQGSEATYESGFVIDKFPISRPNLTFSTLTVSNMSPEDSSIYLCSVVETGKNIQYFGAGTRLSVL.

The CDR3 DNA reads as TGCGCCAGCAGCCCCGGGGGGACAGGGAGGTTCGATGAGCAGTTCTTC. It specifies CASSPGGTGRFDEQFF. This sequence joins TRBV5-1 and TRBJ2-1; 9 bases align to TRBD1. CDR3 size: 16 residues. Trimming removed 4 bases from V and 8 bases from J; junction bases left unmatched: 13. Germline CDR1 SGHRS, CDR2 YFSETQ.

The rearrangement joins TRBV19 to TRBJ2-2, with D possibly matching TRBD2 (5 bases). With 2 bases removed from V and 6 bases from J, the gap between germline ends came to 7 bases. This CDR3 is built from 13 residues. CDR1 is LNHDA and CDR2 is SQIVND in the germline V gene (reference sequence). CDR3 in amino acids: CASSILASGELFF. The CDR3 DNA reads TGTGCCAGTAGTATACTAGCTTCCGGGGAGCTGTTTTTT.

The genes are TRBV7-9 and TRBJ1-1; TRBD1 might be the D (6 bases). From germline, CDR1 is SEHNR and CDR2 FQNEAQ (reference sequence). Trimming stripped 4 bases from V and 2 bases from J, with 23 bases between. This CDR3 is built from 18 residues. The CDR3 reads CASSSRDTRGYTNTEAFF. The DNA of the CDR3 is TGTGCCAGCAGCTCCAGGGACACCCGCGGATATACAAACACTGAAGCTTTCTTT.

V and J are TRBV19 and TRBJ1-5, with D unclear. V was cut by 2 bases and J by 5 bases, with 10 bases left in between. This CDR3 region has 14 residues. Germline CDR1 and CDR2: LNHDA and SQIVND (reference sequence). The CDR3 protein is CASSIRRVDQPQHF. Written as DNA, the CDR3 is TGTGCCAGTAGTATACGAAGAGTCGATCAGCCCCAGCATTTT.

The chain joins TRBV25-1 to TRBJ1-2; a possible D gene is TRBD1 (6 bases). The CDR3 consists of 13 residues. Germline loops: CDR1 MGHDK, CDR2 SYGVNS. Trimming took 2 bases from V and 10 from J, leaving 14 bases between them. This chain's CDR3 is CASSEPLSGDYTF. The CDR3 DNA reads TGTGCCAGCAGTGAACCTCTATCAGGGGACTACACCTTC.

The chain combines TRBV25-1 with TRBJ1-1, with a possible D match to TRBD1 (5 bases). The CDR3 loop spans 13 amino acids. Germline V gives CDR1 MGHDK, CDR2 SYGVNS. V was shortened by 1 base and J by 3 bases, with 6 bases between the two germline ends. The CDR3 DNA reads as TGTGCCAGCAGTGAATTAGGGGACACTGAAGCTTTCTTT. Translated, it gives CASSELGDTEAFF.

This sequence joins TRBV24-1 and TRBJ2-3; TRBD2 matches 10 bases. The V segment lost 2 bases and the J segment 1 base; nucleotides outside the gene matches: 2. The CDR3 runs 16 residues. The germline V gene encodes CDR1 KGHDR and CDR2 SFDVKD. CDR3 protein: CATSDWTSGRTDTQYF. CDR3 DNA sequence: TGTGCCACCAGTGATTGGACTAGCGGACGCACAGATACGCAGTATTTT.

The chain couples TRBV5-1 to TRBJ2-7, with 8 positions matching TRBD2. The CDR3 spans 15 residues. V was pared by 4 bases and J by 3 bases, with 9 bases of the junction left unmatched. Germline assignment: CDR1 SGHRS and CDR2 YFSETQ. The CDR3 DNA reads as TGCGCCAGCAGCGCTAGCGCGAGCGGGGGCTACGAGCAGTACTTC. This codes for CASSASASGGYEQYF.

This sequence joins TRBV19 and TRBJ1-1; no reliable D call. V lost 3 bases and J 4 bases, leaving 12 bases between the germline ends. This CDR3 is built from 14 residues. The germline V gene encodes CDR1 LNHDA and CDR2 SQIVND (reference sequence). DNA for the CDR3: TGTGCCAGTAGTATTTCGACAAGGCCCACTGAAGCTTTCTTT. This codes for CASSISTRPTEAFF.

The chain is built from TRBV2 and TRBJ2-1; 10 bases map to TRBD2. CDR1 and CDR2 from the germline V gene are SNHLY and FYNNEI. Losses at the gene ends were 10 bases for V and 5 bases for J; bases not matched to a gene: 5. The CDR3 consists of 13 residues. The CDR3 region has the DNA TGTGCCACTAGCGGGGGAGACCACAATGAGCAGTTCTTC. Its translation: CATSGGDHNEQFF.

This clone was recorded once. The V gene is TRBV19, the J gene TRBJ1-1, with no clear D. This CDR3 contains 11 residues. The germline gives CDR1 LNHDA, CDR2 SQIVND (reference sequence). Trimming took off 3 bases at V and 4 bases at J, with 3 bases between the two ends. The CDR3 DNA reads TGTGCCAGTAGTATCGGCACTGAAGCTTTCTTT. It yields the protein CASSIGTEAFF.

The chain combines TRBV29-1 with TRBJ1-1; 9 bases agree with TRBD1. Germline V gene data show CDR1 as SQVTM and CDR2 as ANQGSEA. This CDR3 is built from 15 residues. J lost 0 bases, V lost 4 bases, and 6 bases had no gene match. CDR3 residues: CSVVTDRGVNTEAFF. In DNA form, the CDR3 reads TGCAGCGTTGTGACCGACAGGGGGGTGAACACTGAAGCTTTCTTT.

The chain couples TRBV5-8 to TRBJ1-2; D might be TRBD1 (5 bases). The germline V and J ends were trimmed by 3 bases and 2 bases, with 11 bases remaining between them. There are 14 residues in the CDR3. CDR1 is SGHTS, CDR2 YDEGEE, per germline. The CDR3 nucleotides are TGTGCCAGCAGCTCCTCGGCAGGGAACTATGGCTACACCTTC. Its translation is CASSSSAGNYGYTF.

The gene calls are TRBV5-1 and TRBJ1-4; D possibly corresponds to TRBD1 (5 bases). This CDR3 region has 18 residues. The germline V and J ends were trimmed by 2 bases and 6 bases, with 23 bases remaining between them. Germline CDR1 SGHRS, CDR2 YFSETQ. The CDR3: CASSLGGTFLGSYEKLFF. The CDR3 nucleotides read TGCGCCAGCAGCTTAGGAGGGACTTTCCTGGGAAGCTATGAAAAACTGTTTTTT.

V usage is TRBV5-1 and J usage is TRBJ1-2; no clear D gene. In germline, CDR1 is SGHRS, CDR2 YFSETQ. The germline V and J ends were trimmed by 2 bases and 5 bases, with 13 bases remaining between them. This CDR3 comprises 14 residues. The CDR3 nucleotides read TGCGCCAGCAGCTTAAGCGGTGGGAGATATGGCTACACCTTC. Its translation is CASSLSGGRYGYTF.

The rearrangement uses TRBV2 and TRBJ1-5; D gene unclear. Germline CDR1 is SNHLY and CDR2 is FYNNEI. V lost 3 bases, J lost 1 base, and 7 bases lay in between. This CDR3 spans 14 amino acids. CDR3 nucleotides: TGTGCCAGCAGTGAGAGTCTCAGCAATCAGCCCCAGCATTTT. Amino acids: CASSESLSNQPQHF.

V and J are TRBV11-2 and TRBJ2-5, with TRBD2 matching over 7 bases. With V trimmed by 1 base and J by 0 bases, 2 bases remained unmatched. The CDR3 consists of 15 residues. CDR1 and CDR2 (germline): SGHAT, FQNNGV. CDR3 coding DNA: TGTGCCAGCAGCTTAGGGCGGGGGTACCAAGAGACCCAGTACTTC. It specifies CASSLGRGYQETQYF.